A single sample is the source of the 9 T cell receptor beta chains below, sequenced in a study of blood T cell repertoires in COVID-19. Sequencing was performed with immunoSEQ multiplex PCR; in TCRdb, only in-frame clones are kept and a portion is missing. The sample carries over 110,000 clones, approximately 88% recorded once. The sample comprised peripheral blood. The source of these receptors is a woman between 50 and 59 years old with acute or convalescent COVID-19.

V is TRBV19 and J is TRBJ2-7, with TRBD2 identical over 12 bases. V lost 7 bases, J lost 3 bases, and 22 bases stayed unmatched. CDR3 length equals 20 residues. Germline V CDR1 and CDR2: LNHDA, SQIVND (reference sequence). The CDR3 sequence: CASIPPGKELAGGRGYEQYF. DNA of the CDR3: TGTGCCAGTATCCCACCGGGAAAGGAACTAGCGGGAGGCAGGGGCTACGAGCAGTACTTC.

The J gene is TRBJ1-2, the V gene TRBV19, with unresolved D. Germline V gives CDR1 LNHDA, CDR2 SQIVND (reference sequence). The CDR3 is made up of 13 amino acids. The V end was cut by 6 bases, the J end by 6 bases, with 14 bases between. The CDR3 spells CASSLTATHGYTF. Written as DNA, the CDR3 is TGTGCCAGTAGCCTTACAGCAACACATGGCTACACCTTC.

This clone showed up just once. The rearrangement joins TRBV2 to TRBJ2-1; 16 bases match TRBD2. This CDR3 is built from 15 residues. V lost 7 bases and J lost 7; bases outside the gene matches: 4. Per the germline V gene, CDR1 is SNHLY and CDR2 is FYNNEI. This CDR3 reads CASTLGLAGGNEQFF. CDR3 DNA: TGTGCCAGCACCCTGGGACTAGCGGGAGGGAATGAGCAGTTCTTC.

As DNA, the CDR3 is TGCGCCAGTACAGGGGGCTCAGAAGAGACCCAGTACTTC. This translates into CASTGGSEETQYF. This chain connects TRBV5-1 to TRBJ2-5, with 9 bases aligning to TRBD1. Germline V gives CDR1 SGHRS, CDR2 YFSETQ. Unmatched junction bases numbered 5, after V lost 8 bases and J lost 3 bases. The CDR3 covers 13 residues.

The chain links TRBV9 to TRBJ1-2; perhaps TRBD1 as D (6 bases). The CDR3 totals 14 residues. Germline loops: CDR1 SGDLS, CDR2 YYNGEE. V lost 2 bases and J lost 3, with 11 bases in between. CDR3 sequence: CASSVLGGDYGYTF. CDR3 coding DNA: TGTGCCAGCAGCGTCCTAGGGGGGGACTATGGCTACACCTTC.

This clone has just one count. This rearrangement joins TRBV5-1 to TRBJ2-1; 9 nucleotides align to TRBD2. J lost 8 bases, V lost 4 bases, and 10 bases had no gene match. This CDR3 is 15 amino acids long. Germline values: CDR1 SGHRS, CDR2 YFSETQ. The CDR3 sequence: CASSLPGLAIHEQFF. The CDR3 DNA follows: TGCGCCAGCAGCCTACCGGGACTAGCCATCCATGAGCAGTTCTTC.

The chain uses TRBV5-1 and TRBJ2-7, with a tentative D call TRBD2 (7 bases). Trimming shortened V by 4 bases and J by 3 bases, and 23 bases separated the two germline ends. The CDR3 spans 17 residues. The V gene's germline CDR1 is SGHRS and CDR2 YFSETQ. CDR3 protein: CASSLMVGGRLNYEQYF. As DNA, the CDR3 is TGCGCCAGCAGCCTCATGGTCGGGGGGCGCCTGAACTACGAGCAGTACTTC.

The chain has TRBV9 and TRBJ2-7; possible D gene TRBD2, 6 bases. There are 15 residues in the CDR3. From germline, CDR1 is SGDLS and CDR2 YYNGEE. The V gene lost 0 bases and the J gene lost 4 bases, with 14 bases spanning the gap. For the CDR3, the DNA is TGTGCCAGCAGCGTAGGAGCCGGGAGCTCTTACGAGCAGTACTTC. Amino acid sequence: CASSVGAGSSYEQYF.

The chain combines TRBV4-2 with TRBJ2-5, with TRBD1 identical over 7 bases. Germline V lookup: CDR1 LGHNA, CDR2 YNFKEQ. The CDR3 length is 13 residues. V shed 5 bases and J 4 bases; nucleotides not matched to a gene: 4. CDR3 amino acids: CASSYGQVETQYF. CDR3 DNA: TGTGCCAGCAGCTACGGACAGGTAGAGACCCAGTACTTC.